The 30 T cell receptor beta chains reported below all come from one sample, sequenced in a study of shared clonotypes between healthy human individuals (dated by TCRdb to 2018 to 2020). The receptor library was made with the immunoSEQ multiplex PCR assay. Sourced from immuneACCESS, this table was stored by TCRdb with only in-frame sequences that have V and J called. A share of the clones is absent; for the studies checked, an unresolved V gene accounts for under half, and the remainder has no known explanation. The sample table lists about 1 million clones, approximately 70% of them with a count of one. Of the sample, approximately 1.5% falls within the top ten clones. Sequencing used memory CD4+ T cells sorted from blood. The cell subset or site label for this specimen denotes: CD45RA-negative fraction. Receptors were obtained from a man aged 18 to 29 in good health.

On this clone: The conserved final phenylalanine or tryptophan is absent from the CDR3, which likely points to a read error. Because the CDR3's place on the DNA is in doubt, the DNA is left out and the CDR3 is given as listed by TCRdb. This chain connects TRBV21-1 to TRBJ1-2; the table gives TRBD1 as D, unverified against the DNA. TRBV21-1 is marked as a pseudogene. The CDR3 is 11 residues long, ends included. The CDR3 loop is CASSGALQGCV.

On this clone: Other DNA sequences in the same sample also yield this CDR3. V usage is TRBV9 and J usage is TRBJ2-5; TRBD2 aligns across 13 bases. The CDR3 is 15 amino acids. V lost 0 bases, J lost 4 bases, and 0 bases stayed unmatched. The germline V gene encodes CDR1 SGDLS and CDR2 YYNGEE. This chain's CDR3 is CASSVGLAGGETQYF. CDR3 in DNA: TGTGCCAGCAGCGTAGGACTAGCGGGGGGAGAGACCCAGTACTTC. The variable domain in full, with the rest retrieved from reference TRBV9 and TRBJ2-5, is DSGVTQTPKHLITATGQRVTLRCSPRSGDLSVYWYQQSLDQGLQFLIQYYNGEERAKGNILERFSAQQFPDLHSELNLSSLELGDSALYFCASSVGLAGGETQYFGPGTRLLVL.

The rearrangement uses TRBV30 and TRBJ1-1; no reliable D call. Trimming removed 4 bases from V and 2 bases from J, with 11 bases in between. The germline V gene encodes CDR1 GTSNPN and CDR2 SVGIG (reference sequence). The CDR3 consists of 13 residues. CDR3 DNA: TGTGCCTGGACGAGGTTCGATAACACTGAAGCTTTCTTT. Its translation: CAWTRFDNTEAFF.

The J gene is TRBJ2-6, the V gene TRBV2; no clear D gene. V lost 7 bases and J 3 bases, leaving 4 bases between the germline ends. CDR1 and CDR2 (germline): SNHLY, FYNNEI. The CDR3 totals 12 residues. The CDR3 nucleotides read TGTGCCAGCACATATGGGGCCAACGTCCTGACTTTC. Protein: CASTYGANVLTF.

The rearrangement links TRBV21-1 to TRBJ1-2. TRBV21-1 is a listed pseudogene. The CDR3 totals 11 residues. In DNA, the CDR3 is TGTGCCAGCACGAACGGTCCGGGCTACACCTTC. Its translation is CASTNGPGYTF.

The chain carries TRBV6-1 and TRBJ1-5; D is possibly TRBD1 (6 bases). The CDR3 has 14 amino acids. In germline, CDR1 is MNHNS, CDR2 SASEGT. V was shortened by 7 bases and J by 1 base, with 11 bases between the two germline ends. The CDR3 spells CASKRGVSNQPQHF. Written as DNA, the CDR3 is TGTGCCAGCAAGAGGGGGGTGAGCAATCAGCCCCAGCATTTT.

A word on this clone: Other nucleotide sequences from this sample produce the same CDR3. V is TRBV5-1 and J is TRBJ2-7; 13 bases are a match to TRBD2. Germline V lookup: CDR1 SGHRS, CDR2 YFSETQ. V was clipped by 4 bases and J by 6 bases; unmatched bases: 16. CDR3 length equals 18 residues. Here the CDR3 reads CASSRGTSGGAISGEQYF. CDR3 nucleotide sequence: TGCGCCAGCAGCAGAGGTACTAGCGGGGGGGCCATATCAGGCGAGCAGTACTTC.

This clone was observed a single time. J is TRBJ2-7 and V is TRBV4-1; D remains ambiguous. Trimming stripped 1 base from V and 3 bases from J, with 16 bases between. The germline V gene encodes CDR1 MGHRA and CDR2 YSYEKL. This CDR3 is 16 amino acids long. CDR3 residues: CASSQAGSRAVYEQYF. CDR3 bases: TGCGCCAGCAGCCAAGCTGGATCCCGGGCCGTCTACGAGCAGTACTTC.

The rearrangement uses TRBV5-1 and TRBJ2-1; a possible D gene is TRBD1 (6 bases). In germline, CDR1 is SGHRS, CDR2 YFSETQ. V lost 3 bases and J lost 6, with 13 bases in between. This CDR3 has 14 residues. Written as DNA, the CDR3 is TGCGCCAGCAGCTGGGGGCGTGACGTCAATGAGCAGTTCTTC. Its protein product is CASSWGRDVNEQFF.

This clone was seen a handful of times. The chain is built from TRBV7-2 and TRBJ1-2; D gene uncertain. Deletions cut 3 bases from V and 8 bases from J, with 10 bases between. CDR1 and CDR2 from the germline V gene are SGHTA and FQGNSA. The CDR3 has 12 amino acids. The CDR3 bases are TGTGCCAGCAGCTTTTCAGCCGGGGGCTACACCTTC. It encodes CASSFSAGGYTF.

The CDR3 reads CASSLFGKQGTTEAFF. As DNA, the CDR3 is TGTGCCAGCAGTTTATTCGGAAAACAGGGGACGACTGAAGCTTTCTTT. The chain couples TRBV28 to TRBJ1-1, with TRBD1 matching 7 bases. Germline lookup yields CDR1 MDHEN and CDR2 SYDVKM. The CDR3 is 16 residues long. Trimming cost V 1 base and J 5 bases; bases outside gene matches: 10.

This chain connects TRBV5-1 to TRBJ2-1, with 10 nucleotides matching TRBD2. CDR1 and CDR2 from the germline V gene are SGHRS and YFSETQ. V was clipped by 1 base and J by 9 bases; unmatched bases: 7. CDR3 length: 15 residues. The CDR3 DNA reads TGCGCCAGCAGCTTGTCCCTAGCGGGAGATGGTGAGCAGTTCTTC. It codes for CASSLSLAGDGEQFF.

The chain is built from TRBV11-2 and TRBJ2-5; TRBD2 agrees at 9 bases. After removal of 6 bases from V and 5 bases from J, the junction contained 7 bases not matched to a gene. This CDR3 is built from 14 residues. The germline CDR1 and CDR2 sequences are SGHAT and FQNNGV. The CDR3 region has the DNA TGTGCCAGCAGATCAATAGCGGGAGTGGAGACCCAGTACTTC. This encodes CASRSIAGVETQYF.

This chain links TRBV7-9 with TRBJ2-7; 9 bases match TRBD1. The CDR3 length is 16 residues. Germline CDR1 SEHNR, CDR2 FQNEAQ (reference sequence). V dropped 5 bases and J dropped 2; count of bases not matched to a gene: 10. This CDR3 is CASSPLGQGQTYEQYF. As DNA, the CDR3 is TGTGCCAGCAGCCCCCTCGGACAGGGGCAAACCTACGAGCAGTACTTC.

The rearrangement joins TRBV10-3 to TRBJ1-3; 7 bases match TRBD1. The CDR3 runs 14 residues. Germline V gene lookup returns CDR1 ENHRY and CDR2 SYGVKD. V lost 7 bases and J lost 3; bases outside the gene matches: 6. CDR3 in amino acids: CAITEGAFGNTIYF. As DNA, the CDR3 is TGTGCCATCACAGAGGGGGCTTTTGGAAACACCATATATTTT.

J is TRBJ2-2 and V is TRBV9; 7 nucleotides line up with TRBD2. This CDR3 spans 17 amino acids. The germline V gene encodes CDR1 SGDLS and CDR2 YYNGEE. The V gene end was trimmed by 3 bases and the J gene end by 0 bases; junction bases not matched to a gene: 8. The CDR3 coding sequence is TGTGCCAGCAGCGGAGGCTGGCTAGCGGCGAACACCGGGGAGCTGTTTTTT. It yields the protein CASSGGWLAANTGELFF.

This clone was detected only a few times. The sample contains more than one DNA sequence encoding this CDR3. This sequence joins TRBV5-4 and TRBJ2-2, with D uncertain. Trimming left V 0 bases short and J 0 bases short, with 6 bases between. CDR3 size: 15 residues. Germline CDR1 and CDR2: SGHNT and YYREEE (reference sequence). The CDR3 here is CASSLGTANTGELFF. CDR3 in DNA: TGTGCCAGCAGCTTGGGGACGGCGAACACCGGGGAGCTGTTTTTT.

J is TRBJ1-4 and V is TRBV11-2, with a possible D match to TRBD1 (5 bases). The CDR3 is 14 amino acids. Trimming took 3 bases from V and 12 from J, leaving 17 bases between them. Germline CDR1 and CDR2: SGHAT and FQNNGV. Written as DNA, the CDR3 is TGTGCCAGCAGCTTCAGACAGACGTTTGGGGAACTGTTTTTT. Translation gives CASSFRQTFGELFF.

The rearrangement joins TRBV6-6 to TRBJ2-7; D may be TRBD1 or TRBD2 (5 bases each). CDR3 length: 15 amino acids. V was clipped by 0 bases and J by 2 bases, with 11 bases between them. The germline V gene has CDR1 MNHNY and CDR2 SVGAGI (reference sequence). The CDR3 bases are TGTGCCAGCAGTTACTCAGGGACGAACCCCTACGAGCAGTACTTC. Its translation: CASSYSGTNPYEQYF.

This clone was seen a single time. J is TRBJ1-5 and V is TRBV6-5; D might be TRBD1 (5 bases). The ends were cut back, 0 bases at V and 7 bases at J, with 13 bases in the middle. Germline V gene data show CDR1 as MNHEY and CDR2 as SVGAGI. This CDR3 has 15 residues. In nucleotides, the CDR3 is TGTGCCAGCAGTTACTCTGGGACCGGGAAACAGCCCCAGCATTTT. Its translation is CASSYSGTGKQPQHF.

This chain connects TRBV7-2 to TRBJ1-2, with D unclear. This CDR3 contains 14 residues. Trimming removed 5 bases from V and 5 bases from J, with 15 bases in between. The germline gives CDR1 SGHTA, CDR2 FQGNSA. CDR3 nucleotide sequence: TGTGCCAGCAGCCCTGCAGGAAGTCATTATGGCTACACCTTC. Translated: CASSPAGSHYGYTF.

The J gene is TRBJ2-7, the V gene TRBV6-5; D gene ambiguous. The CDR3 consists of 13 residues. The V end was cut by 2 bases, the J end by 9 bases, with 14 bases between. Germline values: CDR1 MNHEY, CDR2 SVGAGI. The CDR3 sequence is CASSYPPGYVQYF. CDR3 DNA sequence: TGTGCCAGCAGTTACCCCCCGGGTTATGTGCAGTACTTC.

This chain links TRBV14 with TRBJ2-3; possibly TRBD2 for D (6 bases). This CDR3 comprises 14 residues. Trimming removed 5 bases at V and 3 bases at J, with 12 bases between. Germline CDR1 SGHDN, CDR2 FVKESK. The CDR3 DNA reads as TGTGCCAGCAGCGCGGGACTCCCGACAGATACGCAGTATTTT. Protein: CASSAGLPTDTQYF.

The chain links TRBV7-9 to TRBJ1-5, with D hard to call. In germline, CDR1 is SEHNR, CDR2 FQNEAQ (reference sequence). The CDR3 totals 15 residues. The V gene lost 1 base and the J gene lost 4 bases, with 11 bases spanning the gap. CDR3 nucleotide sequence: TGTGCCAGCAGCTTAGGGTCGGGGTCTAATCAGCCCCAGCATTTT. Protein: CASSLGSGSNQPQHF.

In this sample, this clone turned up a few times. V and J are TRBV7-9 and TRBJ1-2, with 10 bases fitting TRBD1. This CDR3 comprises 18 residues. Germline-derived CDR1 and CDR2 are SEHNR and FQNEAQ (reference sequence). V was clipped by 2 bases and J by 2 bases; unmatched bases: 11. As DNA, the CDR3 is TGTGCCAGCAGCTTACGCCGGGGTGACAGGGGGCGCAACTATGGCTACACCTTC. Translated, it gives CASSLRRGDRGRNYGYTF.

J is TRBJ1-2 and V is TRBV28; TRBD1 might be the D (6 bases). CDR3 length: 15 amino acids. Looked up from germline, CDR1 is MDHEN and CDR2 is SYDVKM. Trimming cost V 6 bases and J 5 bases, with 19 bases left between them. CDR3 sequence (DNA): TGTGCCAGCAGACCTACAGGGCCCGCGCCTTATGGCTACACCTTC. It codes for CASRPTGPAPYGYTF.

V gene TRBV28 combines with J gene TRBJ1-2; D perhaps matches TRBD1 (5 bases). This CDR3 has 15 amino acids. Trimming removed 1 base at V and 8 bases at J, with 17 bases between. CDR1 and CDR2 from the germline V gene are MDHEN and SYDVKM. The CDR3 is CASSLSVGAEGGYTF. CDR3 in DNA: TGTGCCAGCAGTTTATCGGTAGGGGCGGAAGGAGGCTACACCTTC.

This sequence joins TRBV5-1 and TRBJ1-1; D is undetermined. The CDR3 is 13 residues long. Trimming left V 2 bases short and J 1 base short, with 6 bases between. The germline CDR1 and CDR2 sequences are SGHRS and YFSETQ. CDR3 bases: TGCGCCAGCAGCTTACGCACGAACACTGAAGCTTTCTTT. It specifies CASSLRTNTEAFF. Filled out from reference TRBV5-1 and TRBJ1-1, the complete variable domain reads KAGVTQTPRYLIKTRGQQVTLSCSPISGHRSVSWYQQTPGQGLQFLFEYFSETQRNKGNFPGRFSGRQFSNSRSEMNVSTLELGDSALYLCASSLRTNTEAFFGQGTRLTVV.

The chain recombines TRBV6-1 with TRBJ1-5; D gene unclear. The length of the CDR3 is 14 residues. Trimming removed 5 bases from V and 0 bases from J, with 8 bases in between. The germline V gene has CDR1 MNHNS and CDR2 SASEGT. This chain's CDR3 is CASSPWASNQPQHF. CDR3 nucleotides: TGTGCCAGCAGTCCCTGGGCTAGCAATCAGCCCCAGCATTTT.

Note on this clone: Just one base apart from a much larger clone, this may be a read error. Here the CDR3 DNA reads TGCAGTGTCCCAAGGGCTGAAGCTTCCTTT. Protein sequence: CSVPRAEASF. This sequence joins TRBV20-1 and TRBJ1-1; unclear D gene. CDR3 length: 10 amino acids. Germline V lookup: CDR1 DFQATT, CDR2 SNEGSKA (reference sequence).